This TCR beta chain was sequenced in a study of blood T cell repertoires in COVID-19. In the study overall: From T cells, B-cell-depleted T cells, or PBMCs came the material, which was cDNA or gDNA.

Germline V CDR1 and CDR2: SGHNT, YYREEE (reference sequence). Trimming shortened V by 1 base and J by 3 bases, and 13 bases separated the two germline ends. The CDR3 is made up of 15 amino acids. This clone occurred once. TCRdb keeps only in-frame clones here, not all; method: immunoSEQ multiplex PCR. The sample holds roughly 200,000 clones, more than 70% seen once. The chain has TRBV5-4 and TRBJ1-2; tentative D call: TRBD1 (5 bases). Source material: peripheral blood. This TCR came from a woman aged 30 to 39 with acute or convalescent COVID-19. The CDR3 here is CASSLSFRGDYGYTF. The CDR3 coding sequence is TGTGCCAGCAGCTTGAGTTTTCGGGGGGACTATGGCTACACCTTC.